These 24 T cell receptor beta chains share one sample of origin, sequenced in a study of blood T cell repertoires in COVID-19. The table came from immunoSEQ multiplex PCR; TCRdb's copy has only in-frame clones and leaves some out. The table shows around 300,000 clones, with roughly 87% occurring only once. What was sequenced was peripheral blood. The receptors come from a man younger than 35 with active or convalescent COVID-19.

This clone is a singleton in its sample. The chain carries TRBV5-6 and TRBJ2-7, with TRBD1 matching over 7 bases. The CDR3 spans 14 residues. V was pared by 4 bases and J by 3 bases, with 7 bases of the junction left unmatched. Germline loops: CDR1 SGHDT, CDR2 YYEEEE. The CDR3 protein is CASSRTGYSYEQYF. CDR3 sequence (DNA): TGTGCCAGCAGCCGGACAGGTTACAGCTACGAGCAGTACTTC.

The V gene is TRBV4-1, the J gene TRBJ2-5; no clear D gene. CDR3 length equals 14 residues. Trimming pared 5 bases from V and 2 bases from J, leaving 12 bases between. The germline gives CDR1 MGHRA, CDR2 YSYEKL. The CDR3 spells CASSYRARQETQYF. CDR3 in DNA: TGCGCCAGCAGCTATCGCGCGAGGCAAGAGACCCAGTACTTC.

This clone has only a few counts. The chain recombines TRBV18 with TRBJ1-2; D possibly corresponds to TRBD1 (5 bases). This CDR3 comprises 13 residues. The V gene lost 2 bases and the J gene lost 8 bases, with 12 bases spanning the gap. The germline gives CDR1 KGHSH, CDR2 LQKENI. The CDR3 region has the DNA TGTGCCAGCTCACCAGGACAATTCCCCGGCTACACCTTC. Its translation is CASSPGQFPGYTF.

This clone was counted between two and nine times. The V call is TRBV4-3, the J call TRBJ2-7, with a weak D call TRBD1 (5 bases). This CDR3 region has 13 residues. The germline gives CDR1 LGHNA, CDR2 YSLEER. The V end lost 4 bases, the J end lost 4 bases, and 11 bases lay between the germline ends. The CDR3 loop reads CASSPYSGYEQYF. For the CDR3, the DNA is TGCGCCAGCAGCCCGTATTCAGGGTACGAGCAGTACTTC.

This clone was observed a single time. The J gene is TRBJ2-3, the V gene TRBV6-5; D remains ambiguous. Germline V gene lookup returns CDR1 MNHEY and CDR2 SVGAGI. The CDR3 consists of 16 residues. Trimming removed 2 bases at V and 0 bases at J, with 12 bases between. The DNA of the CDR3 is TGTGCCAGCAGTTACAGCCGAACAGCTAGCACAGATACGCAGTATTTT. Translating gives CASSYSRTASTDTQYF.

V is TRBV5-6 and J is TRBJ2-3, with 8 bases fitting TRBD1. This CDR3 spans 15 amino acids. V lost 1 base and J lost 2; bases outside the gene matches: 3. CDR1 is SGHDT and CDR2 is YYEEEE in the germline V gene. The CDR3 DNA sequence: TGTGCCAGCAGCTTGTTGGGACAGGTCACAGATACGCAGTATTTT. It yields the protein CASSLLGQVTDTQYF.

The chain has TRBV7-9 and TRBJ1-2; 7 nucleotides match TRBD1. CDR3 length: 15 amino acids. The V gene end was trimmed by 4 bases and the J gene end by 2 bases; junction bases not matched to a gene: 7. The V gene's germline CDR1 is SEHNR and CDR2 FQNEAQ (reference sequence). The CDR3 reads CASSSFQGENYGYTF. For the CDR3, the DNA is TGTGCCAGCAGCTCGTTTCAGGGGGAGAACTATGGCTACACCTTC.

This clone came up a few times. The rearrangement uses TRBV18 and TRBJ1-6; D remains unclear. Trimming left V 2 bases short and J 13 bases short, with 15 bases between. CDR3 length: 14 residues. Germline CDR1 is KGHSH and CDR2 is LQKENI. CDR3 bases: TGTGCCAGCTCACCAGTGGCAACCCGAGGGCCCCTCCACTTT. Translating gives CASSPVATRGPLHF.

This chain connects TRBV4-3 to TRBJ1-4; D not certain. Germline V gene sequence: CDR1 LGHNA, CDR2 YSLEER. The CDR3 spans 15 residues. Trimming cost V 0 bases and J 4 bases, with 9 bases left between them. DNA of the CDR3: TGCGCCAGCAGCCAAGATGGAGAGAGTAATGAAAAACTGTTTTTT. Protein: CASSQDGESNEKLFF.

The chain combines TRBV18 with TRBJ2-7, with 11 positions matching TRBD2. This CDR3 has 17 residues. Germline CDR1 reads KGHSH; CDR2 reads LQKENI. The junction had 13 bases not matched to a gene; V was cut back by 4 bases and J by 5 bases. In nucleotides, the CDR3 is TGTGCCAGCTCACAATTTAGCGGGAGGGCCCTCGTGAACGAGCAGTACTTC. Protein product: CASSQFSGRALVNEQYF.

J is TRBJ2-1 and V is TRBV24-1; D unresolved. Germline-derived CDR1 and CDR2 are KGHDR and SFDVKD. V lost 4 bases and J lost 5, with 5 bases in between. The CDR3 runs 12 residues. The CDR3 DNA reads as TGTGCCACCAGTGAGAACAACAATGAGCAGTTCTTC. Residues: CATSENNNEQFF.

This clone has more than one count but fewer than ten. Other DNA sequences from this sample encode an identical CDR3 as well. In DNA, the CDR3 is TGTGCCAGCAGCTTAGGGCAAAACACTGAAGCTTTCTTT. This gives the protein CASSLGQNTEAFF. The rearrangement links TRBV11-2 to TRBJ1-1; D unclear. The V and J ends lost 1 base and 2 bases respectively, with 5 bases between them. Germline V lookup: CDR1 SGHAT, CDR2 FQNNGV. The CDR3 contains 13 residues.

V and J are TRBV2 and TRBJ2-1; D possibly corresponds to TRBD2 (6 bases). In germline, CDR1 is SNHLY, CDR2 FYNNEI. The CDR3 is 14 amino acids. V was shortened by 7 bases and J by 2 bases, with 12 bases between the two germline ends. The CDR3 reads CASNSLAPYNEQFF. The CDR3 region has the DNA TGTGCCAGCAATAGTCTAGCGCCCTACAATGAGCAGTTCTTC.

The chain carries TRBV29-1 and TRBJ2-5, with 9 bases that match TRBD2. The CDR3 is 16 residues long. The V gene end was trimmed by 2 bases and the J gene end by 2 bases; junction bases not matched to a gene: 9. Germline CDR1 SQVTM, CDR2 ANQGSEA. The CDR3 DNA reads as TGCAGCGTTGAATTCCTGAGCGGGGGGCTACAAGAGACCCAGTACTTC. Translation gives CSVEFLSGGLQETQYF.

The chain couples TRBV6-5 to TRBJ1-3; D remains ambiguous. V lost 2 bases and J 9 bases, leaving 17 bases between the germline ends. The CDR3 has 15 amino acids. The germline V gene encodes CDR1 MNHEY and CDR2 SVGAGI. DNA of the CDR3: TGTGCCAGCAGTTACGAGACTTTCAATCGTCGCACCATATATTTT. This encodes CASSYETFNRRTIYF.

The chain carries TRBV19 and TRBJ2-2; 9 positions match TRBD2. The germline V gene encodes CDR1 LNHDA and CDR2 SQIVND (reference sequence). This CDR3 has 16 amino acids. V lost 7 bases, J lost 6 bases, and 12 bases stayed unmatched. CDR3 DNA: TGTGCCAGTACTTCCGCGGGAGGGGGGCGGTCCGGGGAGCTGTTTTTT. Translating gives CASTSAGGGRSGELFF.

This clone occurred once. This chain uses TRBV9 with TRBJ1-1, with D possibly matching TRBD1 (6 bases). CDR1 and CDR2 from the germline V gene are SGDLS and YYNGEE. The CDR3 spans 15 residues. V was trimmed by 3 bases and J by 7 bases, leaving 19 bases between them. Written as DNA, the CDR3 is TGTGCCAGCAGCGCAGTAGGCAGGGGATCGGTTGAAGCTTTCTTT. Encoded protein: CASSAVGRGSVEAFF.

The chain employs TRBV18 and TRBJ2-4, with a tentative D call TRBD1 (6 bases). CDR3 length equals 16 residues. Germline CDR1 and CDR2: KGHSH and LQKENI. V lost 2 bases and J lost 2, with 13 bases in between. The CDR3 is CASSPSAQGPKNIQYF. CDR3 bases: TGTGCCAGCTCACCATCAGCGCAGGGGCCCAAAAACATTCAGTACTTC.

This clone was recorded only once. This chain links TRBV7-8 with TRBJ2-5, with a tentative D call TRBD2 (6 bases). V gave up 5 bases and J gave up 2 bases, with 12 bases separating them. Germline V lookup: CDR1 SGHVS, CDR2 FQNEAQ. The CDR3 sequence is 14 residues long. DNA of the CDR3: TGTGCCAGCAGCCCCCTAGCGTTGCAAGAGACCCAGTACTTC. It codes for CASSPLALQETQYF.

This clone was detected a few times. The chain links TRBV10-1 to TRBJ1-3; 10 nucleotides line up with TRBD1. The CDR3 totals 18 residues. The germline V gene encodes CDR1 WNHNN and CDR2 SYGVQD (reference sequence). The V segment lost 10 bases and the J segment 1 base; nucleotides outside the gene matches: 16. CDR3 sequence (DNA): TGCGCCAACACGTTTTGGGACAGGGGCCTCGAATCTGGAAACACCATATATTTT. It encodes CANTFWDRGLESGNTIYF.

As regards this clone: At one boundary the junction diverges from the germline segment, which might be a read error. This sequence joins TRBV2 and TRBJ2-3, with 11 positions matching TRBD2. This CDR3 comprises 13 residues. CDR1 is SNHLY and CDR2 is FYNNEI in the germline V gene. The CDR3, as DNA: TGTGCCAGCAGTGGTGTTTCGGGACTAGCGGATGATTTT. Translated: CASSGVSGLADDF.

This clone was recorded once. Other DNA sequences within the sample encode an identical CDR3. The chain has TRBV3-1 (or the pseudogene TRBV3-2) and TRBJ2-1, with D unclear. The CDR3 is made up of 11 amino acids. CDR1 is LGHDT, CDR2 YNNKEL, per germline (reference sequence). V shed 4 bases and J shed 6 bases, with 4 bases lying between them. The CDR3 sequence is CASSRGNEQFF. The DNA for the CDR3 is TGTGCCAGCAGCCGAGGCAATGAGCAGTTCTTC.

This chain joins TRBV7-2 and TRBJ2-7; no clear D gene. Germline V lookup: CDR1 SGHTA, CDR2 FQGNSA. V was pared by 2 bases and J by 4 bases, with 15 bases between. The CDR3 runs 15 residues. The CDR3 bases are TGTGCCAGCAGCTTAATGGTCGGGTTAGTATACGAGCAGTACTTC. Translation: CASSLMVGLVYEQYF. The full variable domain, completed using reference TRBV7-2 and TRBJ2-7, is GAGVSQSPSNKVTEKGKDVELRCDPISGHTALYWYRQSLGQGLEFLIYFQGNSAPDKSGLPSDRFSAERTGGSVSTLTIQRTQQEDSAVYLCASSLMVGLVYEQYFGPGTRLTVT.

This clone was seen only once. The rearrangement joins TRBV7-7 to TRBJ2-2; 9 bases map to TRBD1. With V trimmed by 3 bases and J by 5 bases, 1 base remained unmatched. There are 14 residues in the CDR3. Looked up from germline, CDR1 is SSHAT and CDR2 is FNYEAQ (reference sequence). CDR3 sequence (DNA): TGTGCCAGCAGCTTGGACAGGGGAACCGGGGAGCTGTTTTTT. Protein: CASSLDRGTGELFF.